These T cell receptor beta chains were read from a single sample in a study of CD8 T cells in Susac syndrome. One entry per CDR3 protein, called by TCRdb with MiXCR from the immunoSEQ multiplex PCR reads. The top ten hold 0.5% to 0.55% of the sample, which has roughly 50,000 distinct CDR3 sequences, approximately 93% seen once. The sequenced material came from CD8+ T cells from PBMCs. These receptor sequences come from a human donor in good health. Each CDR3 is given with its conserved first and last residue. The order of the fields is D gene, CDR3 length, J gene, V gene, clone size, CDR3 DNA, CDR3 protein. A D gene is named only where the DNA matches it firmly. Part of the rows lack a size; the others show once, few, many or a class for expanded clones.

D: TRBD1
length: 15
J: TRBJ1-1
V: TRBV5-1
size: .
DNA: TGCGCCAGCAGCTTTCCCGGGACAGGGGTAACTGAAGCTTTCTTT
CDR3: CASSFPGTGVTEAFF

D: .
length: 16
J: TRBJ2-5
V: TRBV7-6
size: .
DNA: TGTGCCAGCAGCCCCCCCGGGTCGTGGGAGCAAGAGACCCAGTACTTC
CDR3: CASSPPGSWEQETQYF

D: .
length: 13
J: TRBJ1-5
V: TRBV25-1
size: .
DNA: TGTGCCAGCAGTCTCGACAGCTATCAGCCCCAGCATTTT
CDR3: CASSLDSYQPQHF

D: .
length: 15
J: TRBJ2-7
V: TRBV2
size: .
DNA: TGTGCCAGCAGCCCCCAGAATACAGGGTCCTACGAGCAGTACTTC
CDR3: CASSPQNTGSYEQYF

D: .
length: 15
J: TRBJ2-1
V: TRBV5-6
size: .
DNA: TGTGCCAGCAGCTTGTTAGCCGGATTTGGTAATGAGCAGTTCTTC
CDR3: CASSLLAGFGNEQFF

D: .
length: 15
J: TRBJ1-2
V: TRBV7-9
size: .
DNA: TGTGCCAGCAGCTTGGGACTATCGATGATGGGTGGCTACACCTTC
CDR3: CASSLGLSMMGGYTF

D: TRBD2
length: 17
J: TRBJ2-7
V: TRBV5-4
size: .
DNA: TGTGCCAGCAGCTTTCAGGGAAGGACTAGCGGGGGCTACGAGCAGTACTTC
CDR3: CASSFQGRTSGGYEQYF

D: TRBD1
length: 16
J: TRBJ2-1
V: TRBV10-3
size: .
DNA: TGTGCCATCAGTGAAAGGACAGGGATTGAAGGCAATGAGCAGTTCTTC
CDR3: CAISERTGIEGNEQFF

D: .
length: 15
J: TRBJ2-1
V: TRBV2
size: .
DNA: TGTGCCAGCAGTGACGGGCCTAGCGAATACAATGAGCAGTTCTTC
CDR3: CASSDGPSEYNEQFF

D: TRBD1
length: 14
J: TRBJ2-7
V: TRBV27
size: .
DNA: TGTGCCAGCAAACCATGGACAGGGCTACACGAGCAGTACTTC
CDR3: CASKPWTGLHEQYF

D: TRBD2
length: 19
J: TRBJ2-1
V: TRBV2
size: once
DNA: TGTGCCAGCAGTGAACCCAGCGGGGGTTCCGCGGGGTATTACAATGAGCAGTTCTTC
CDR3: CASSEPSGGSAGYYNEQFF

D: TRBD1
length: 19
J: TRBJ1-2
V: TRBV28
size: .
DNA: TGTGCCAGCAGTTTATTTCTCTTGAACAGGGGATTTCAGGACTATGGCTACACCTTC
CDR3: CASSLFLLNRGFQDYGYTF

D: TRBD2
length: 13
J: TRBJ2-7
V: TRBV28
size: .
DNA: TGTGCCAGCAGTTTAACGGGGGGGTTGGAGCAGTACTTC
CDR3: CASSLTGGLEQYF

D: .
length: 15
J: TRBJ2-7
V: TRBV7-9
size: .
DNA: TGTGCCAGCAGCTTCGAGAGCCAGCCTTCCTACGAGCAGTACTTC
CDR3: CASSFESQPSYEQYF

D: .
length: 13
J: TRBJ2-7
V: TRBV3-1
size: .
DNA: TGTGCCAGCGGGCCGGGACCCCTCTACGAGCAGTACTTC
CDR3: CASGPGPLYEQYF

D: TRBD1
length: 14
J: TRBJ2-2
V: TRBV6-4
size: .
DNA: TGTGCCAGCAGTGACGGACAGGGGGCCGGGGAGCTGTTTTTT
CDR3: CASSDGQGAGELFF

D: .
length: 11
J: TRBJ2-7
V: TRBV20-1
size: .
DNA: TGCAGTGCTAGAGCAATCAGCGAGCAGTACTTC
CDR3: CSARAISEQYF

D: .
length: 12
J: TRBJ1-2
V: TRBV3-1
size: .
DNA: TGTGCCAGCAGCCAAGATGGCTATGGCTACACCTTC
CDR3: CASSQDGYGYTF

D: .
length: 16
J: TRBJ2-3
V: TRBV29-1
size: .
DNA: TGCAGCGTTGAAGATATCCGGGACATAGGCACAGATACGCAGTATTTT
CDR3: CSVEDIRDIGTDTQYF

D: TRBD1
length: 14
J: TRBJ2-2
V: TRBV11-2
size: .
DNA: TGTGCCAGCAGCCTAGGGACAGGATCCGGGGAGCTGTTTTTT
CDR3: CASSLGTGSGELFF

D: .
length: 15
J: TRBJ2-3
V: TRBV29-1
size: .
DNA: TGCAGCGTGTTCCCCACGGGCCCCTTGGGAGATACGCAGTATTTT
CDR3: CSVFPTGPLGDTQYF

D: .
length: 13
J: TRBJ2-7
V: TRBV27
size: .
DNA: TGTGCCAGCAGTTGGACAGCGAGCAACGAGCAGTACTTC
CDR3: CASSWTASNEQYF

D: .
length: 15
J: TRBJ2-3
V: TRBV20-1
size: .
DNA: TGCAGTGCTAGAGAGGACGGGTATAGCACAGATACGCAGTATTTT
CDR3: CSAREDGYSTDTQYF

D: TRBD1
length: 15
J: TRBJ2-3
V: TRBV5-6
size: once
DNA: TGTGCCAGCAGCTTCGGACAGGGATTGTTAGATACGCAGTATTTT
CDR3: CASSFGQGLLDTQYF

D: .
length: 13
J: TRBJ2-2
V: TRBV12-3/TRBV12-4
size: .
DNA: TGTGCCAGCAGTGGACTCCGACCCGGGGAGCTGTTTTTT
CDR3: CASSGLRPGELFF

D: .
length: 15
J: TRBJ2-1
V: TRBV24-1
size: .
DNA: TGTGCCACCAGTGATTTTGTAAACCCCTACAATGAGCAGTTCTTC
CDR3: CATSDFVNPYNEQFF

D: .
length: 12
J: TRBJ2-2
V: TRBV12-5
size: .
DNA: TGTGCTAGTGGTTTAGAACGCGGGGAGCTGTTTTTT
CDR3: CASGLERGELFF

D: .
length: 11
J: TRBJ2-1
V: TRBV20-1
size: .
DNA: TGCAGTGCTAGCTTGGTAAATGAGCAGTTCTTC
CDR3: CSASLVNEQFF

D: .
length: 14
J: TRBJ2-5
V: TRBV29-1
size: .
DNA: TGCAGCGTTCTCCCGGGACAAATACAAGAGACCCAGTACTTC
CDR3: CSVLPGQIQETQYF

D: .
length: 8
J: TRBJ1-1
V: TRBV9
size: .
DNA: TGTGCCAGCAGCGCCCAATACTTT
CDR3: CASSAQYF

D: TRBD2
length: 15
J: TRBJ2-1
V: TRBV9
size: .
DNA: TGTGCCAGCAGCCCACGGGGGGAATCGTACAATGAGCAGTTCTTC
CDR3: CASSPRGESYNEQFF

D: TRBD2
length: 18
J: TRBJ2-1
V: TRBV6-2/TRBV6-3
size: .
DNA: TGTGCCAGCAGTTACTTGACGACTAGGACTAGCTCCTACAATGAGCAGTTCTTC
CDR3: CASSYLTTRTSSYNEQFF

D: .
length: 16
J: TRBJ2-2
V: TRBV4-1
size: .
DNA: TGCGCCAGCAGCCAAGTGCCGGGGGCGAACACCGGGGAGCTGTTTTTT
CDR3: CASSQVPGANTGELFF

D: .
length: 14
J: TRBJ2-7
V: TRBV5-1
size: .
DNA: TGCGCCAGCAGCTTCACAGGGCTGGCGTACGAGCAGTACTTC
CDR3: CASSFTGLAYEQYF

D: .
length: 14
J: TRBJ2-7
V: TRBV28
size: .
DNA: TGTGCCAGCAGTTTAGGGACCCGAAGGGACGAGCAGTACTTC
CDR3: CASSLGTRRDEQYF

D: TRBD1
length: 15
J: TRBJ2-7
V: TRBV28
size: .
DNA: TGTGCCAGCAGTTCATACCGGACAGGGTTCTACGAGCAGTACTTC
CDR3: CASSSYRTGFYEQYF

D: .
length: 14
J: TRBJ2-7
V: TRBV19
size: .
DNA: TGTGCCAGTAGTCCCTACGCCGGAACCTACGAGCAGTACTTC
CDR3: CASSPYAGTYEQYF

D: .
length: 13
J: TRBJ2-7
V: TRBV27
size: .
DNA: TGTGCCAGCGGATGGACCGGCGCCTACGAGCAGTACTTC
CDR3: CASGWTGAYEQYF

D: .
length: 13
J: TRBJ2-2
V: TRBV28
size: once
DNA: TGTGCCAGCAGTTTTTTCTACACCGGGGAGCTGTTTTTT
CDR3: CASSFFYTGELFF

D: TRBD1
length: 17
J: TRBJ1-3
V: TRBV18
size: .
DNA: TGTGCCAGCTCCGGAACCGGGACAGGTTTCTCTGGAAACACCATATATTTT
CDR3: CASSGTGTGFSGNTIYF

D: .
length: 14
J: TRBJ2-1
V: TRBV7-9
size: .
DNA: TGTGCCAGCAGCTCTCTAACTGCGGGCAATGAGCAGTTCTTC
CDR3: CASSSLTAGNEQFF

D: TRBD2
length: 16
J: TRBJ2-1
V: TRBV4-1
size: .
DNA: TGCGCCAGCAGCCAAGTGGGGACTAGCGGGTTTTTTGAGCAGTTCTTC
CDR3: CASSQVGTSGFFEQFF